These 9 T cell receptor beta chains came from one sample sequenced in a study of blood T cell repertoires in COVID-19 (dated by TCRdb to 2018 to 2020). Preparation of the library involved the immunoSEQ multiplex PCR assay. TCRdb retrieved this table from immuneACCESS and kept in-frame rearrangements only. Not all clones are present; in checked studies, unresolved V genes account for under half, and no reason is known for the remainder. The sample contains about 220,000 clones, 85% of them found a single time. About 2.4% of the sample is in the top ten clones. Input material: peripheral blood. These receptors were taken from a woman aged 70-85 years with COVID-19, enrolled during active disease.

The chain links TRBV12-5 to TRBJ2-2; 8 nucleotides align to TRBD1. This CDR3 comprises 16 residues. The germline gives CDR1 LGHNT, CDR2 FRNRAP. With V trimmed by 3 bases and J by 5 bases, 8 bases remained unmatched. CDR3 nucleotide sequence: TGTGCTAGTGGTTTACGGCAGGGGGCTATAACCGGGGAGCTGTTTTTT. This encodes CASGLRQGAITGELFF.

In nucleotides, the CDR3 is TGTGCCAGCAGCCCTCTGAGCGGAAGCTCCTACAATGAGCAGTTCTTC. Protein: CASSPLSGSSYNEQFF. The J gene is TRBJ2-1, the V gene TRBV3-1 (or the pseudogene TRBV3-2); weak D call: TRBD2 (5 bases). This CDR3 spans 16 amino acids. From germline, CDR1 is LGHDT and CDR2 YNNKEL (reference sequence). Trimming pared 4 bases from V and 0 bases from J, leaving 13 bases between.

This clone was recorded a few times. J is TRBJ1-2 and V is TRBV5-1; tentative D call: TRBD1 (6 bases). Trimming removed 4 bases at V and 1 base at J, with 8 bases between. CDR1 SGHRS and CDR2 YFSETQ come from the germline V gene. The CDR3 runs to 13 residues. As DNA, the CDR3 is TGCGCCAGCAGCCCACAGGGTAACTATGGCTACACCTTC. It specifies CASSPQGNYGYTF.

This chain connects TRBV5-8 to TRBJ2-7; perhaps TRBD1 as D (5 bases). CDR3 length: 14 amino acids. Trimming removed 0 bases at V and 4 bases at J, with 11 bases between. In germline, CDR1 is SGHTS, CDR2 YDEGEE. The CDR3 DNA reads TGTGCCAGCAGCTTGGATGGCAGGGTGTACGAGCAGTACTTC. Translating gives CASSLDGRVYEQYF.

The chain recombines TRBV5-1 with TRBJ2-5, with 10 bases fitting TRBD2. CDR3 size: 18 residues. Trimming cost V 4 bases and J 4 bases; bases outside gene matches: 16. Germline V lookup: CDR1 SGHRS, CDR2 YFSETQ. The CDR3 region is CASSPWRISGGAGETQYF. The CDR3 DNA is TGCGCCAGCAGCCCATGGAGGATAAGCGGGGGGGCAGGAGAGACCCAGTACTTC.

The CDR3 region is CASSLTRGGGYEQYF. CDR3 nucleotides: TGTGCCAGCAGTCTTACAAGGGGAGGCGGTTACGAGCAGTACTTC. V is TRBV27 and J is TRBJ2-7, with D possibly TRBD2 on 6 matching bases. This CDR3 has 15 amino acids. Trimming took 5 bases from V and 4 from J, leaving 18 bases between them. CDR1 MNHEY and CDR2 SMNVEV come from the germline V gene (reference sequence).

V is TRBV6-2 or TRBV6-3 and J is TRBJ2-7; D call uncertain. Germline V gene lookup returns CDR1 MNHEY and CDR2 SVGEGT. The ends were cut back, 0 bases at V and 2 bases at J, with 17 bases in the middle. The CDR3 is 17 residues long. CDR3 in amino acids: CASSYSTRVQRAYEQYF. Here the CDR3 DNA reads TGTGCCAGCAGTTACTCTACCCGGGTTCAGCGTGCCTACGAGCAGTACTTC.

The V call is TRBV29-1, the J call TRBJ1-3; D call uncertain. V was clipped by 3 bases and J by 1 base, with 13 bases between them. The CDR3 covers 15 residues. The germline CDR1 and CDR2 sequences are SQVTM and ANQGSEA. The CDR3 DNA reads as TGCAGCGTTGATATAGCTTCGCCGTCTGGAAACACCATATATTTT. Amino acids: CSVDIASPSGNTIYF.

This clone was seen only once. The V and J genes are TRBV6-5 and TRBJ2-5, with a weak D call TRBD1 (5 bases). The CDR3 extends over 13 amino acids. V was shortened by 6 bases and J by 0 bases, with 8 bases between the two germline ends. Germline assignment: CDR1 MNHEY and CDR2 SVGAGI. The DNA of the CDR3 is TGTGCCAGCAGAATGACAGACCAAGAGACCCAGTACTTC. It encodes CASRMTDQETQYF.